A selection of T cell receptor beta chains follows, all from one sample in a study of shared clonotypes between healthy human individuals. Here immunoSEQ multiplex PCR was the method, and the copy in TCRdb shows in-frame clones only, minus some. This sample yields under 600,000 clones, of which over 75% are seen a single time; about an eighth belongs to the top ten. The source material was PBMCs. Source of these receptors: a middle-aged woman in good health. Some clones in this sample may be carry-over from other donors' samples. Each CDR3 is given with its conserved first and last residue. The D gene is left open where the match is weak.

v_call	j_call	d_call	cdr3_nt	cdr3_aa
TRBV7-8	TRBJ2-7	TRBD1	TGTGCCAGCAGCATATACTCCGGGACAGGGGCTTCCTACGAGCAGTACTTC	CASSIYSGTGASYEQYF
TRBV5-1	TRBJ2-3	-	TGCGCCAGCAGCCTACGGGACCATACAGATACGCAGTATTTT	CASSLRDHTDTQYF
TRBV30	TRBJ2-1	-	TGTGCCTGGAGCTCCGGGACATGGGGAAATGAGCAGTTCTTC	CAWSSGTWGNEQFF
TRBV28	TRBJ2-1	TRBD2	TGTGCCAGCAGTTTATCTTTGGGACTAGCGGGAGGTGATGAGCAGTTCTTC	CASSLSLGLAGGDEQFF
TRBV5-8	TRBJ2-1	TRBD1	TGTGCCAGCAGCTTGAATAGGGGGCGAGGTGAGCAGTTCTTC	CASSLNRGRGEQFF
TRBV5-4	TRBJ2-2	TRBD1	TGTGCCAGCAGCACAGGGGTGAGCACCGGGGAGCTGTTTTTT	CASSTGVSTGELFF
TRBV5-1	TRBJ2-7	-	TGCGCCAGCAGCTTATCTAGCGAGGTCTACGAGCAGTACTTC	CASSLSSEVYEQYF
TRBV7-2	TRBJ1-1	-	TGTGCCAGCAGCTTAAACAGGGTGGGCACTGAAGCTTTCTTT	CASSLNRVGTEAFF
TRBV7-9	TRBJ2-1	TRBD2	TGTGCCAGCAGCCCAGAGGGTTGGACTAGCGGGCCCAATGAGCAGTTCTTC	CASSPEGWTSGPNEQFF
TRBV28	TRBJ1-5	TRBD1	TGTGCCAGCAGTAACAGGGGTCAGCCCCAGCATTTT	CASSNRGQPQHF
TRBV2	TRBJ2-1	TRBD1	TGTGCCAGCAGGGGACAGGGGGTCCTCGATGAGCAGTTCTTC	CASRGQGVLDEQFF